This T cell receptor (beta chain) appears in the sequencing data of a study of cytomegalovirus exposure and HLA in healthy donors. Study summary: Approximately 190 million T cells yielded 100 million or so unique TCR beta sequences in earlier analysis.

General study points: Later analysis identified a missense DCLRE1C variant that was linked to TCR beta V- and J-gene trimming. In vitro confirmation showed three CMV-associated chains to be CMV antigen specific.

Per the germline V gene, CDR1 is MDHEN and CDR2 is SYDVKM. Trimming shortened V by 8 bases and J by 7 bases, and 18 bases separated the two germline ends. The CDR3 sequence is 13 residues long. A word on this clone: Its matching antigen is unknown.

The PCR made use of 60 Vbeta and 13 Jbeta primers. Only in-frame clones appear in the TCRdb table, and some are missing; sequencing was by immunoSEQ multiplex PCR. The table shows about 140,000 clones, with around four fifths occurring only once. This receptor was identified in a male donor in good health and CMV-seropositive. The chain uses TRBV28 and TRBJ2-7, with a tentative D call TRBD2 (7 bases). The source material was PBMCs. CDR3 loop: CASGKGGDWEQYF. CDR3 in DNA: TGTGCCAGCGGCAAAGGGGGGGATTGGGAGCAGTACTTC.